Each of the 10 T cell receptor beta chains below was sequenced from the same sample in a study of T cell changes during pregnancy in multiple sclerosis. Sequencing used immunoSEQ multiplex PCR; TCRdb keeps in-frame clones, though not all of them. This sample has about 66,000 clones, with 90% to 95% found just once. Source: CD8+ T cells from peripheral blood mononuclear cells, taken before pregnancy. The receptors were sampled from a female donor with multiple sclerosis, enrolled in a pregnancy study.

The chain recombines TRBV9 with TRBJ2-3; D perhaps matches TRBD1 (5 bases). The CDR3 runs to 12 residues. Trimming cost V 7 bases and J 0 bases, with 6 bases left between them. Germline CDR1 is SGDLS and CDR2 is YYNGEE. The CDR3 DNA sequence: TGTGCCAGCGGGGCTAGCACAGATACGCAGTATTTT. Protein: CASGASTDTQYF.

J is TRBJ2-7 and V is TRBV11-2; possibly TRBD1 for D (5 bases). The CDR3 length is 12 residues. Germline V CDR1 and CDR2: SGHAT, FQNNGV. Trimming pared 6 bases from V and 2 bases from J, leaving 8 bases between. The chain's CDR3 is CASSSGTYEQYF. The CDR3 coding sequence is TGTGCCAGCAGTTCAGGGACCTACGAGCAGTACTTC.

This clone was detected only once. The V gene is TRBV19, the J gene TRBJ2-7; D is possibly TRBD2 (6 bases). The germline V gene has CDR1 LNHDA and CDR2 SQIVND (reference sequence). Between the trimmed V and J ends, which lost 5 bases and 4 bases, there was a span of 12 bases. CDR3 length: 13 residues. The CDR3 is CASSPGSGYEQYF. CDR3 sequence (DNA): TGTGCCAGTAGTCCAGGGAGCGGGTACGAGCAGTACTTC.

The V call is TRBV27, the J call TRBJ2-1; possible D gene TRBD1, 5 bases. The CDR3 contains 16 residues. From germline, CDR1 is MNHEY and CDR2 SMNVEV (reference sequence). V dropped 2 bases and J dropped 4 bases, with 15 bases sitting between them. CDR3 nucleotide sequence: TGTGCCAGCAGTTTACTATCAGGGATGGCGTACAATGAGCAGTTCTTC. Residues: CASSLLSGMAYNEQFF.

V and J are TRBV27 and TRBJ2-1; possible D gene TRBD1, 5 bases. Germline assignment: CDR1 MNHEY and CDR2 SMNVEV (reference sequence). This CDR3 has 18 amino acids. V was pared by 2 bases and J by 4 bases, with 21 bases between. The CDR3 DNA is TGTGCCAGCAGTTTAAGGGGCCTCCGGTGGGGCCCTTACAATGAGCAGTTCTTC. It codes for CASSLRGLRWGPYNEQFF.

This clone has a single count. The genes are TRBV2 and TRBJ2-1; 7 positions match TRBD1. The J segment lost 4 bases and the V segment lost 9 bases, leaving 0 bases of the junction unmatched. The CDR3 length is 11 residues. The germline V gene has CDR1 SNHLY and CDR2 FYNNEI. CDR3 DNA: TGTGCCAGGGGACAGTACAATGAGCAGTTCTTC. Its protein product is CARGQYNEQFF.

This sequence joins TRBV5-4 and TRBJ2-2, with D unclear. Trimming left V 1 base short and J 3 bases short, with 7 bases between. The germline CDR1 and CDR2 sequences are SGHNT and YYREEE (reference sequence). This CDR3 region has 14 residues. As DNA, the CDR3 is TGTGCCAGCAGCTTGACGGAGTACACCGGGGAGCTGTTTTTT. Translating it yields CASSLTEYTGELFF.

CDR3 protein: CSAATDTQYF. DNA for the CDR3: TGCAGTGCGGCCACAGATACGCAGTATTTT. The gene calls are TRBV20-1 and TRBJ2-3; no definite D call. Between the trimmed V and J ends, which lost 6 bases and 2 bases, there was a span of 3 bases. There are 10 residues in the CDR3. Germline-derived CDR1 and CDR2 are DFQATT and SNEGSKA (reference sequence).

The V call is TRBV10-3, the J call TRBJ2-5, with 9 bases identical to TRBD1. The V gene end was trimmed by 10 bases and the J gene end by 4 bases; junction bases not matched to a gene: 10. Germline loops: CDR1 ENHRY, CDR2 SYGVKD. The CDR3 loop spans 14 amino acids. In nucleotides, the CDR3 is TGTGCCACCGGAAGGGACAGGGAAGGAGAGACCCAGTACTTC. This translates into CATGRDREGETQYF.

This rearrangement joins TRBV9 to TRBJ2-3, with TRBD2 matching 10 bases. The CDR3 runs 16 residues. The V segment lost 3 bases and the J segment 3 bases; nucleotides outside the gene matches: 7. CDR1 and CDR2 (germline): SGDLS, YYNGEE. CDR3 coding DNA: TGTGCCAGCAGCGACCGCTTAGCGGGGGGTACAGATACGCAGTATTTT. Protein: CASSDRLAGGTDTQYF.